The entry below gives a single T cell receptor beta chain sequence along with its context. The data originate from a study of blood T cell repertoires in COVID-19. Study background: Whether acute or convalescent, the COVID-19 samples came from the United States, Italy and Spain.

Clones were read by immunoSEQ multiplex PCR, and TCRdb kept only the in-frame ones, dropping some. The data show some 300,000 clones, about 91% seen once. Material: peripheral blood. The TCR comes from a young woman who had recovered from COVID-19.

The chain's CDR3 is CATNPQGGKEKLFF. The CDR3 DNA follows: TGTGCCACAAATCCACAGGGAGGGAAAGAAAAACTGTTTTTT. This chain links TRBV19 with TRBJ1-4; D possibly corresponds to TRBD1 (6 bases). The CDR3 is 14 residues long. Germline CDR1 LNHDA, CDR2 SQIVND (reference sequence). Between the trimmed V and J ends, which lost 10 bases and 8 bases, there was a span of 20 bases.